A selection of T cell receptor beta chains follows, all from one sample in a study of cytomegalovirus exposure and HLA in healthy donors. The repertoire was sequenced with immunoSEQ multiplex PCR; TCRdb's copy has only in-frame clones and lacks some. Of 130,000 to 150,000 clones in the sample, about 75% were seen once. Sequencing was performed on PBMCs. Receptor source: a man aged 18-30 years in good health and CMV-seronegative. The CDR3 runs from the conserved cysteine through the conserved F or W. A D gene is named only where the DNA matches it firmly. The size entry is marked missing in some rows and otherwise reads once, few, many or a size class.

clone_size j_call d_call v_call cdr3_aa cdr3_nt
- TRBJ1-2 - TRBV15 CATSRVTGPNYGYTF TGTGCCACCAGCAGAGTTACAGGACCTAACTATGGCTACACCTTC
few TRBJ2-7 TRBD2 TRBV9 CASSVAASGRTYEQYF TGTGCCAGCAGCGTAGCGGCGAGCGGGAGAACCTACGAGCAGTACTTC
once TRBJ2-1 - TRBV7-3 CASSPSVVANEQFF TGTGCCAGCAGCCCTTCCGTGGTAGCCAATGAGCAGTTCTTC
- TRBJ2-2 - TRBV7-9 CASSLNQENTGELFF TGTGCCAGCAGCTTAAATCAGGAGAACACCGGGGAGCTGTTTTTT
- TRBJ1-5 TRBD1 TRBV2 CASRADREHQPQHF TGTGCCAGCAGGGCGGACAGGGAACATCAGCCCCAGCATTTT
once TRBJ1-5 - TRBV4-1 CASSQGPGLNQPQHF TGCGCCAGCAGCCAGGGGCCAGGCCTCAATCAGCCCCAGCATTTT
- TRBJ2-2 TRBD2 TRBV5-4 CASSLELAGAHTGELFF TGTGCCAGCAGCTTGGAACTAGCGGGGGCACACACCGGGGAGCTGTTTTTT
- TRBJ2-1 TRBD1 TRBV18 CASSPARQGNEQFF TGTGCCAGCTCACCTGCTCGACAGGGCAATGAGCAGTTCTTC
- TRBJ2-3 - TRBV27 CASRTGSVAEDTQYF TGTGCCAGCAGAACGGGAAGTGTTGCTGAAGATACGCAGTATTTT
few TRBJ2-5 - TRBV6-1 CASVTGPGTQYF TGTGCCAGCGTCACAGGGCCTGGGACCCAGTACTTC
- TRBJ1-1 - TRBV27 CASSLVREAEAFF TGTGCCAGCAGTTTAGTTCGGGAGGCTGAAGCTTTCTTT
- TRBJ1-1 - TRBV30 CAWISWEKMTAEAFF TGTGCCTGGATTAGTTGGGAAAAAATGACAGCTGAAGCTTTCTTT
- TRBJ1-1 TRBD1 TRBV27 CASSLYGTGLENTEAFF TGTGCCAGCAGTTTATACGGGACAGGGCTAGAGAACACTGAAGCTTTCTTT
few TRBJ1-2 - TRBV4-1 CASSQGVSNYGYTF TGCGCCAGCAGCCAAGGAGTTTCTAACTATGGCTACACCTTC
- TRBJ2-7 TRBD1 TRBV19 CASSNRQGTYEQYF TGTGCCAGTAGTAATCGACAGGGAACCTACGAGCAGTACTTC
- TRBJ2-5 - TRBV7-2 CASSLLGGGETQYF TGTGCCAGCAGCTTATTAGGTGGCGGCGAGACCCAGTACTTC
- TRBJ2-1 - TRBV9 CASSDPTGGYNEQFF TGTGCCAGCAGCGACCCCACCGGGGGATACAATGAGCAGTTCTTC
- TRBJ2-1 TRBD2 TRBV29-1 CSVSSGLAGDGNEQFF TGCAGCGTTTCATCGGGGCTAGCGGGAGACGGCAATGAGCAGTTCTTC
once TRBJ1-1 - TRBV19 CASSYAENTEAFF TGTGCCAGTAGTTATGCAGAGAACACTGAAGCTTTCTTT
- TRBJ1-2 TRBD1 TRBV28 CASSLRGQIYGYTF TGTGCCAGCAGTTTACGGGGACAGATCTATGGCTACACCTTC
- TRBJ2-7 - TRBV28 CASRTTTYEQYF TGTGCCAGCCGGACTACTACTTACGAGCAGTACTTC
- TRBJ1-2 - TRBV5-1 CASSLPENYGYTF TGCGCCAGCAGCTTGCCGGAGAACTATGGCTACACCTTC
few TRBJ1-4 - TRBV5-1 CASSHLEGVNEKLFF TGCGCCAGCAGCCACCTTGAGGGTGTTAATGAAAAACTGTTTTTT
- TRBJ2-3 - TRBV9 CASSVVEGTDTQYF TGTGCCAGCAGCGTAGTGGAGGGCACAGATACGCAGTATTTT
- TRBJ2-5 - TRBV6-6 CASSYPGDGRETQYF TGTGCCAGCAGTTACCCAGGGGACGGTCGAGAGACCCAGTACTTC
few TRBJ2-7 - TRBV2 CASNRPGGTYEQYF TGTGCCAGCAACCGGCCGGGCGGGACCTACGAGCAGTACTTC
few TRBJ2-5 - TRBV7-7 CASSPFNSQETQYF TGTGCCAGCAGCCCCTTTAACAGCCAAGAGACCCAGTACTTC
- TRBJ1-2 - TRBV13 CASNQGLGGYTF TGTGCCAGCAACCAGGGACTAGGGGGCTACACCTTC
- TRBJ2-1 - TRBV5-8 CASSLAFASSYNEQFF TGTGCCAGCAGCTTGGCCTTCGCTAGCTCCTACAATGAGCAGTTCTTC
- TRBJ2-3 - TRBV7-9 CASTEGSSGTDTQYF TGTGCCAGCACGGAGGGCAGTTCAGGCACAGATACGCAGTATTTT
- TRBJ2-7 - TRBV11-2 CASSSPRVREQYF TGTGCCAGCAGCTCCCCCAGGGTCAGAGAGCAGTACTTC
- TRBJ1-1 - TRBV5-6 CASSLLMQGGTEAFF TGTGCCAGCAGCTTGTTGATGCAGGGCGGCACTGAAGCTTTCTTT
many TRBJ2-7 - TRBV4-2 CASSQVDQTASYEQYF TGTGCCAGCAGCCAGGTAGATCAAACAGCATCCTACGAGCAGTACTTC
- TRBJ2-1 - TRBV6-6 CASSYGPDFYNEQFF TGTGCCAGCAGTTACGGTCCAGACTTCTACAATGAGCAGTTCTTC
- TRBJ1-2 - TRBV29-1 CSVEDRNYGYTF TGCAGCGTTGAAGATAGAAACTATGGCTACACCTTC
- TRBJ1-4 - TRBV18 CASSPQGTNEKLFF TGTGCCAGCTCACCCCAGGGGACTAATGAAAAACTGTTTTTT
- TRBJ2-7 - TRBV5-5 CASSLELDYEQYF TGTGCCAGCAGCTTGGAACTTGACTACGAGCAGTACTTC
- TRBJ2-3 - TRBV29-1 CSVGGVPTQKLVTQYF TGCAGCGTAGGCGGGGTCCCGACCCAAAAGCTAGTTACGCAGTATTTT
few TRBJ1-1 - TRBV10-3 CAISEGRGDTEAFF TGTGCCATCAGCGAGGGACGGGGGGACACTGAAGCTTTCTTT
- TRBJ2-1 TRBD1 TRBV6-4 CASSSGTGAYNEQFF TGTGCCAGCAGCTCCGGGACAGGGGCGTACAATGAGCAGTTCTTC
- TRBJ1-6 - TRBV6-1 CASSAEHYNSPLHF TGTGCCAGCAGTGCTGAGCACTATAATTCACCCCTCCACTTT
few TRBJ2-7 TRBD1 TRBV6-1 CASSPPDRAPYEQYF TGTGCCAGCAGTCCGCCTGACAGGGCTCCCTACGAGCAGTACTTC
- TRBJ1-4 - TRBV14 CASSQVGGDWTNEKLFF TGTGCCAGCAGCCAAGTGGGGGGAGACTGGACTAATGAAAAACTGTTTTTT
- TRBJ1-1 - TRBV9 CASTRSPGDNTEAFF TGTGCCAGCACCCGCAGCCCCGGGGATAACACTGAAGCTTTCTTT
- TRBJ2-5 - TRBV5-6 CASSLEARREETQYF TGTGCCAGCAGCTTGGAGGCCAGGAGGGAAGAGACCCAGTACTTC
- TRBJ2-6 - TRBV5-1 CASSLVELIISGANVLTF TGCGCCAGCAGCTTGGTAGAACTTATTATCTCTGGGGCCAACGTCCTGACTTTC
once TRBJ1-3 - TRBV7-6 CASSLEGGHGNTIYF TGTGCCAGCAGCTTAGAGGGAGGGCACGGAAACACCATATATTTT
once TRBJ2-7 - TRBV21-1 CASPDRESYEQYF TGTGCCTCACCGGACAGGGAGTCCTACGAGCAGTACTTC
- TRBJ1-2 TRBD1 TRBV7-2 CASSSIRDSIKYGYTF TGTGCCAGCAGCTCGATCAGGGACAGCATAAAATATGGCTACACCTTC
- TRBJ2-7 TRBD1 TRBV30 CAWTHPGTGSIYEQYF TGTGCCTGGACCCACCCCGGGACAGGGAGCATCTACGAGCAGTACTTC
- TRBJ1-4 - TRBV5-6 CASSLARQGPTTNEKLFF TGTGCCAGCAGCTTGGCACGGCAGGGGCCCACAACTAATGAAAAACTGTTTTTT
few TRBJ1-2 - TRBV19 CASSIAQGGNYGYTF TGTGCCAGTAGTATAGCACAAGGGGGTAACTATGGCTACACCTTC
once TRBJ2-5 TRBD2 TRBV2 CASSEDTGLMETQYF TGTGCCAGCAGTGAAGACACGGGACTAATGGAGACCCAGTACTTC
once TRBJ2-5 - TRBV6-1 CASSEAQGETQYF TGTGCCAGCAGTGAAGCGCAGGGGGAGACCCAGTACTTC
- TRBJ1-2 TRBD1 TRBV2 CASSPLDRGRYGYTF TGTGCCAGCAGTCCTCTGGACAGGGGTCGCTATGGCTACACCTTC
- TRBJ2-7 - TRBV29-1 CSGGGGLSYEQYF TGCAGCGGGGGGGGCGGACTCTCCTACGAGCAGTACTTC
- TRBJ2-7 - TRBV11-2 CASSTNPTVIYEQYF TGTGCCAGCAGCACCAACCCGACAGTGATCTACGAGCAGTACTTC
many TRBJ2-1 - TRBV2 CASSSREEQFF TGTGCCAGCAGTTCACGGGAGGAGCAGTTCTTC
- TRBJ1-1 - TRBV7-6 CASSAATFSGGSTEAFF TGTGCCAGCAGCGCGGCTACCTTTTCGGGGGGGAGCACTGAAGCTTTCTTT